The sequence of this TCR beta chain was determined in a study of blood T cell repertoires in COVID-19. Turning to the study itself: Samples of COVID-19 (acute and convalescent) were obtained from the United States, Italy and Spain. PBMCs, B-cell-depleted T cells, or T cells were the source of the cDNA or gDNA that made up the material.

Original processing notes: Amplified reference gene primers provided the basis for estimating nucleated cell counts. Using immunoSEQ multiplex PCR, the repertoire was profiled, and TCRdb retains in-frame clones only, with some absent. V and J calls and clone size are those listed in that table; D and trimming were worked out from the DNA. The data show 250,000 to 350,000 clones, over 75% seen once. Germline CDR1 and CDR2: SGDLS and YYNGEE. This CDR3 is 15 amino acids long. V gave up 4 bases and J gave up 4 bases, with 17 bases separating them. The table lists this clone with a count of one. Sequenced input: peripheral blood. This receptor was identified in an older woman with acute or convalescent COVID-19. The chain has TRBV9 and TRBJ1-2; TRBD1 might be the D (5 bases). The CDR3 protein is CASSYREEGIYGYTF. CDR3 bases: TGTGCCAGCAGCTACCGGGAGGAGGGGATCTATGGCTACACCTTC.